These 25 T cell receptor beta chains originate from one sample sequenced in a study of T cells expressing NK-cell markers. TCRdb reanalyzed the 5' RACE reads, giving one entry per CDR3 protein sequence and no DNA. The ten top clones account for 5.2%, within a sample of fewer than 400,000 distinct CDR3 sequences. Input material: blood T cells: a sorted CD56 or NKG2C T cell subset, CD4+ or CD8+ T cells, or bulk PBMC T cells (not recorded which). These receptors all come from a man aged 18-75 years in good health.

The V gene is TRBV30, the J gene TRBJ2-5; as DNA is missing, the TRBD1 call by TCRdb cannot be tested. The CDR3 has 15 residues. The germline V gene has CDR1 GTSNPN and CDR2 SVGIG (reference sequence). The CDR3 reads CAWGKQGVRQETQYF.

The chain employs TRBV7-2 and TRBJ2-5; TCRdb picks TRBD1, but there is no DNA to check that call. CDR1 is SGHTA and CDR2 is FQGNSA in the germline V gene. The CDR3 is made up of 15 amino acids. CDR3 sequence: CASSRRDRNEETQYF.

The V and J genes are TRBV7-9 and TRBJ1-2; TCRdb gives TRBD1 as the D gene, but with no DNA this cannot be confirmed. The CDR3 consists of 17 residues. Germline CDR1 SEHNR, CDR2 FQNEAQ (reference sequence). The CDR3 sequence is CASSRGGRPGANYGYTF.

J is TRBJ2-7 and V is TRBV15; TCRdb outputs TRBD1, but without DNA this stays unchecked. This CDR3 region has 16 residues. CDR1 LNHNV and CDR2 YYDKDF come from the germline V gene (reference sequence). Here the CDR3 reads CATSRTPGTGVYEQYF.

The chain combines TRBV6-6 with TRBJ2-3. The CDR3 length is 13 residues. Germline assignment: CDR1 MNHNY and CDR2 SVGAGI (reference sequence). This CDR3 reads CASTSRHTDTQYF.

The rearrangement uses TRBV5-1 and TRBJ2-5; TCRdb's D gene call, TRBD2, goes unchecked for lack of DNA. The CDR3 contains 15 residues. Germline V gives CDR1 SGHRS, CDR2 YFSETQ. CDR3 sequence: CASSLLASGGETQYF.

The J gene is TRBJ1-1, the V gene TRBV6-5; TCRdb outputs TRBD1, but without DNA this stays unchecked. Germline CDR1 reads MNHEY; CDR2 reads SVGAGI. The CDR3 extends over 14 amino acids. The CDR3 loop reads CASSYSSREAGTFF.

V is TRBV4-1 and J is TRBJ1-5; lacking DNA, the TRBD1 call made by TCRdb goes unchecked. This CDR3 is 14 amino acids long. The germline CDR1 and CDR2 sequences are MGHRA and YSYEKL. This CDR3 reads CASSQTGFDQPQHF.

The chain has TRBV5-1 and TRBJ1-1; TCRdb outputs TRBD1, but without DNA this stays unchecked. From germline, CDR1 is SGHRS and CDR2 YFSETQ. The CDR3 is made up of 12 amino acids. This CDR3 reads CASSTGTAKAFF.

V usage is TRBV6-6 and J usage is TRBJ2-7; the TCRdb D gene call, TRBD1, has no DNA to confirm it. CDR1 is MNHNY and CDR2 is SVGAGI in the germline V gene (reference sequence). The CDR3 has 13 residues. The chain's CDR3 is CASRDSTTYEQYF.

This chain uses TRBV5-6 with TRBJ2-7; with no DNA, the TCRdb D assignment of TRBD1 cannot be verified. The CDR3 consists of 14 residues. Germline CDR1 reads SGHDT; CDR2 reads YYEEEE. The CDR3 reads CASSRPQSVGEQYF.

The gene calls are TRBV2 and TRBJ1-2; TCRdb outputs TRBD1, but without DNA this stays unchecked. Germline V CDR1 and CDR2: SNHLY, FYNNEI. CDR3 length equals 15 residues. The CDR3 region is CASSVGTGMGYGYTF.

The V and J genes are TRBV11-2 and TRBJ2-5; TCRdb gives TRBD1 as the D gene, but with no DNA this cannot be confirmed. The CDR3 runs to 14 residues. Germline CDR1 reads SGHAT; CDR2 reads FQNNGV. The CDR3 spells CASSLFAGEETQYF.

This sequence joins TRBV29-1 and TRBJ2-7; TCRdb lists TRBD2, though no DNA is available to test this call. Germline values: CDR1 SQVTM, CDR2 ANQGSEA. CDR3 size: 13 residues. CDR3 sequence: CSVDPGGAYEQYF.

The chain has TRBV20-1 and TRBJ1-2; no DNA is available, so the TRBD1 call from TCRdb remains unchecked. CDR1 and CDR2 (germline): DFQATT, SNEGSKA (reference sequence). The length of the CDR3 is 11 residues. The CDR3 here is CSADRGYGYTF.

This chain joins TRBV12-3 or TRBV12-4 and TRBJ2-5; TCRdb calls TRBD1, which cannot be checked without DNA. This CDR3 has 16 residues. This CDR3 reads CASRMGQGGGQETQYF.

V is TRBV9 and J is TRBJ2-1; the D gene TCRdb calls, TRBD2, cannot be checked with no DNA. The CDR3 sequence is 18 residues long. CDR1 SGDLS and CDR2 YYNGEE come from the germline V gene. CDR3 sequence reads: CASSVGTSGGAMVYEQFF.

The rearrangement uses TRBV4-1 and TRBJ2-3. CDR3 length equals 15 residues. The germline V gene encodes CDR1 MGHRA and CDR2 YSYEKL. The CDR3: CASSQGQGFTDTQYF.

The chain's CDR3 is CASSFGSLAGAQLETQYF. The J gene is TRBJ2-5, the V gene TRBV12-3 or TRBV12-4; TCRdb lists TRBD2, though no DNA is available to test this call. The CDR3 covers 18 residues.

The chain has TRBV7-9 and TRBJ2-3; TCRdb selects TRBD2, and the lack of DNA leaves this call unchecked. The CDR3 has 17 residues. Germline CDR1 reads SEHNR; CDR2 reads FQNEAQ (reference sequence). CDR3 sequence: CASSSRGLAGGADTQYF.

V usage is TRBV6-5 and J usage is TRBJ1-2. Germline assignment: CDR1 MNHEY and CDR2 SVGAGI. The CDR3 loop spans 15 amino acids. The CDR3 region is CASSYRGSPNYGYTF.

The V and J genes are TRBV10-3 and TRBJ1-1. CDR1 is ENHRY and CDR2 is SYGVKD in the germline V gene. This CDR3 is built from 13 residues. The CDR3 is CAISESKNTEAFF.

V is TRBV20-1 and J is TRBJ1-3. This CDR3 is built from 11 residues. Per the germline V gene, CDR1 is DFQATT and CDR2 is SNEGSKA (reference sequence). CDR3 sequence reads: CSAGFGNTIYF.

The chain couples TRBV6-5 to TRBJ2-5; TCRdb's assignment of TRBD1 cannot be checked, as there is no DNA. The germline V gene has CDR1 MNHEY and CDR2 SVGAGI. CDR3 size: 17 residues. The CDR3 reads CASSYASGGATLKTQYF.

The CDR3 spells CASHRQGQVTEAFF. The chain links TRBV2 to TRBJ1-1; there is no DNA to check the TCRdb D call of TRBD1. Germline V gene lookup returns CDR1 SNHLY and CDR2 FYNNEI. The CDR3 is 14 residues long.